This T cell receptor beta chain was documented in a study of T cells in Graves' hyperthyroidism and ophthalmopathy. General study results and limits: Researchers found most expanded thyroid clonotypes above 0.001 in blood as well. Stable hyperthyroidism was told apart from ophthalmopathy by a model built on 13 V-J features. In validation, the model predicted ophthalmopathy. These predictions came a median 6.5 months before onset.

Amplification of TCR beta CDR3 regions was performed using RNA transcripts as template. The HTBI primer set served for first-round RT-PCR of the TCR CDR3. MiXCR, run by TCRdb on the multiplex PCR reads, gives a single entry per CDR3 protein. Among around 600,000 distinct CDR3 sequences listed, 14% were seen once. Remarks on this clonotype: No antigen is known for it. The junction departs from the called germline gene at one end, perhaps through a read error.

The CDR3 is made up of 16 amino acids. CDR1 is DFQATT and CDR2 is SNEGSKA in the germline V gene (reference sequence). The gene calls are TRBV20-1 and TRBJ2-7; TRBD2 agrees at 9 bases. Sequencing was performed on blood. The sequence derives from a woman aged 18 to 35 with Graves' ophthalmopathy. The CDR3, as DNA: TGCAGTGCAAGAGGGTGGGGCGGGACTAGCAGATACGAGCAGTACTTC. This encodes CSARGWGGTSRYEQYF.